A selection of T cell receptor beta chains follows, all from one sample in a study of beta chain features in type 1 diabetes. Only in-frame clones appear in the TCRdb table, and some are missing; sequencing was by immunoSEQ multiplex PCR. The table records about 650,000 clones, around 12% of them present only once. The specimen sequenced was naive CD4+ T cells from blood. Source of these receptors: a man between 25 and 39 years old with type 1 diabetes. Both conserved end residues are part of each CDR3. The order of the fields is CDR3 length, J gene, clone size, D gene, V gene, CDR3 protein, CDR3 DNA. D genes are given only for firm matches. Clone size appears in some rows only: once, few, many, or a class for an expanded clone.

8 TRBJ1-2 . . TRBV20-1 CSPDGYTF TGCAGTCCGGATGGCTACACCTTC
16 TRBJ2-5 . . TRBV4-3 CASSHSVHGGPETQYF TGCGCCAGCAGCCATAGCGTTCATGGGGGGCCGGAGACCCAGTACTTC
20 TRBJ2-1 few TRBD2 TRBV11-2 CASSLDRTSGGRSSYNEQFF TGTGCCAGCAGCTTAGATAGGACTAGCGGGGGGCGGAGCTCCTACAATGAGCAGTTCTTC
14 TRBJ2-7 . . TRBV5-1 CASSLLTETYEQYF TGCGCCAGCAGCTTGTTGACTGAAACCTACGAGCAGTACTTC
12 TRBJ2-7 . . TRBV18 CASSSGASKQYF TGTGCCAGCTCATCAGGGGCGTCGAAACAGTACTTC
15 TRBJ1-2 . TRBD1 TRBV4-2 CASSQATGAGGGYTF TGTGCCAGCAGCCAAGCAACAGGGGCCGGCGGTGGCTACACCTTC
15 TRBJ2-3 few . TRBV9 CASSAQYRGADTQYF TGTGCCAGCAGCGCTCAGTACCGGGGCGCAGATACGCAGTATTTT
15 TRBJ2-1 once TRBD1 TRBV6-5 CASVGTGGAYNEQFF TGTGCCAGCGTCGGGACAGGGGGCGCCTACAATGAGCAGTTCTTC
13 TRBJ2-1 few . TRBV7-9 CASSSGSYNEQFF TGTGCCAGCAGCTCTGGGTCTTACAATGAGCAGTTCTTC
12 TRBJ1-3 . . TRBV30 CAWSVSGNTIYF TGTGCCTGGAGTGTAAGTGGAAACACCATATATTTT
11 TRBJ1-2 . . TRBV29-1 CSVEGNYGYTF TGCAGCGTTGAAGGGAACTATGGCTACACCTTC
14 TRBJ1-2 few . TRBV25-1 CASSDREGYHGYTF TGTGCCAGCAGTGACAGGGAGGGTTATCATGGCTACACCTTC
15 TRBJ2-3 few TRBD1 TRBV9 CASSVGQGGTDTQYF TGTGCCAGCAGCGTAGGACAGGGGGGAACAGATACGCAGTATTTT
17 TRBJ1-5 few TRBD1 TRBV27 CASSPRDRGVSNQPQHF TGTGCCAGCAGTCCCCGGGACAGGGGCGTAAGCAATCAGCCCCAGCATTTT
14 TRBJ2-7 . TRBD1 TRBV10-3 CAIRGQGWSYEQYF TGTGCCATCCGCGGACAGGGATGGTCCTACGAGCAGTACTTC